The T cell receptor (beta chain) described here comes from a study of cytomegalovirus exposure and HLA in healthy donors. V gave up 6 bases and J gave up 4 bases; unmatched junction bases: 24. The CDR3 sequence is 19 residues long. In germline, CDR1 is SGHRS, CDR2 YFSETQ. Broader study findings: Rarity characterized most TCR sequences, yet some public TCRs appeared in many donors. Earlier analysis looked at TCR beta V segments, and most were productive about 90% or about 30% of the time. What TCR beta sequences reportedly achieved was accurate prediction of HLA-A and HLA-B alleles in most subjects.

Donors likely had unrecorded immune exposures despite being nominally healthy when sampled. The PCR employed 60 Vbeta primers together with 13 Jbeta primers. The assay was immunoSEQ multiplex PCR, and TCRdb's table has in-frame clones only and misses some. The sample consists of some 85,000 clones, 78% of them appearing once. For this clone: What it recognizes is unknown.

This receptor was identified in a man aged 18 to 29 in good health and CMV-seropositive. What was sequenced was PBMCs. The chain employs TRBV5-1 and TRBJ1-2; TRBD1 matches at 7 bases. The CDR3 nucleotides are TGCGCCAGCACGATCGGGCCCCCCACAGGGGCGATCCACATCTATGGCTACACCTTC. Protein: CASTIGPPTGAIHIYGYTF.